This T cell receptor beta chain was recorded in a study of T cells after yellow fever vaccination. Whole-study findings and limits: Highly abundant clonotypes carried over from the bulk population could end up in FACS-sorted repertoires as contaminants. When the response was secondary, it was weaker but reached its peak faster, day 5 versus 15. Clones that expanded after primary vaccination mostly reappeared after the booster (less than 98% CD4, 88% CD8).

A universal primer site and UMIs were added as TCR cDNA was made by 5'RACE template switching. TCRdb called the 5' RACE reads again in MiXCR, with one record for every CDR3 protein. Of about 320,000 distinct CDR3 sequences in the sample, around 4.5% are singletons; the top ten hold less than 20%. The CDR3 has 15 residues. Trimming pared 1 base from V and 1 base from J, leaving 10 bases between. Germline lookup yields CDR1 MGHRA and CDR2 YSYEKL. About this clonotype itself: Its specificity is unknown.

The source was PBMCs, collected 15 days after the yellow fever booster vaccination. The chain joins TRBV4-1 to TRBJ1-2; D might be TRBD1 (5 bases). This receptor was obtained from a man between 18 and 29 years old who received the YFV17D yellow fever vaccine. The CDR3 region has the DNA TGCGCCAGCAGCCAAGGTGGGGGAGTTAACTATGGCTACACCTTC. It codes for CASSQGGGVNYGYTF.